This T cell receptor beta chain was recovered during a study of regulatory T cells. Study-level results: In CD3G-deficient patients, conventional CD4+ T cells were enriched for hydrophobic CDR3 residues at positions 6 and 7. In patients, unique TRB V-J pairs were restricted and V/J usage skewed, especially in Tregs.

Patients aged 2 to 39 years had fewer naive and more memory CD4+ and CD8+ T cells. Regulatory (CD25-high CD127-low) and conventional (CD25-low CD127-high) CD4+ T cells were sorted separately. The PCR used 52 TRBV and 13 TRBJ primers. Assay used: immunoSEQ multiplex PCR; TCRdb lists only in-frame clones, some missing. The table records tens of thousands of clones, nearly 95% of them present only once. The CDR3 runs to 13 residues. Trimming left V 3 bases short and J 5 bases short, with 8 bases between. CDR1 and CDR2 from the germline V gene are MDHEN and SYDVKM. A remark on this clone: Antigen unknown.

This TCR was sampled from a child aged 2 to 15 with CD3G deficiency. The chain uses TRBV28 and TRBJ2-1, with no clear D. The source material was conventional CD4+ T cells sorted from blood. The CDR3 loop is CASSFASNNEQFF. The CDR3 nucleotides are TGTGCCAGCAGTTTCGCGAGTAACAATGAGCAGTTCTTC.